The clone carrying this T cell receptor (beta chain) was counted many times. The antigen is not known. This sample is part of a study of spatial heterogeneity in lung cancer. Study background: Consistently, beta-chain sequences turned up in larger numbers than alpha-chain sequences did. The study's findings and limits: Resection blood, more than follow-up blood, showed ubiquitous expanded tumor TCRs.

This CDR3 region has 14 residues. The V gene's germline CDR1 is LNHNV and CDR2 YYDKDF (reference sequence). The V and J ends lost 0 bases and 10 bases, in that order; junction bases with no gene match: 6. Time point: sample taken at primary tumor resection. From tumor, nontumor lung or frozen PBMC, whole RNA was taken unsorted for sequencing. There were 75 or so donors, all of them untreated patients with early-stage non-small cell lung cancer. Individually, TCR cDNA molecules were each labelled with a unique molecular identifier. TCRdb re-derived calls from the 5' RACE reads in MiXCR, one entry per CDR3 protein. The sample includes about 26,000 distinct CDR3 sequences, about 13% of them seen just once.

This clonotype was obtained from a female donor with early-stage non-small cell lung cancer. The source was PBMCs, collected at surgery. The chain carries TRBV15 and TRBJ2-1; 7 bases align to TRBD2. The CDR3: CATSRDSGRVEQFF. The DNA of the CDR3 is TGTGCCACCAGCAGAGATAGCGGGCGGGTCGAGCAGTTCTTC.